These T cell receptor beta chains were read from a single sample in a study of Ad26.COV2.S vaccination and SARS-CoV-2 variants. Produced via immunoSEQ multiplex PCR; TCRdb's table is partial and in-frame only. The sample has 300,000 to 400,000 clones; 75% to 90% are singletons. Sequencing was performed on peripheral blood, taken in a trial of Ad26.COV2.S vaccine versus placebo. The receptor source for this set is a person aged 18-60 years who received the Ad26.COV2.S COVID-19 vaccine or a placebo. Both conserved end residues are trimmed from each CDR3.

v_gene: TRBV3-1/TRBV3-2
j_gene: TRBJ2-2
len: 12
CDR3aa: ASSQSGNTGELF

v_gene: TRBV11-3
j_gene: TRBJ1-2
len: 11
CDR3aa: ASGKDNLYGYT

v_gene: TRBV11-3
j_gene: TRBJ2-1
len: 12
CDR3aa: ASSSSGLSNEQF

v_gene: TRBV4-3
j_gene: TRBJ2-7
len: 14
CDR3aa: ASSQELVGNSYEQY

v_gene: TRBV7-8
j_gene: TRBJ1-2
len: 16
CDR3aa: ASSGPFQGPRANYGYT

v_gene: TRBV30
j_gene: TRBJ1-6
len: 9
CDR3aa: AWSDTGTLH

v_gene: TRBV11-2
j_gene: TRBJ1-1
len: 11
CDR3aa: ASSLRVSESAF

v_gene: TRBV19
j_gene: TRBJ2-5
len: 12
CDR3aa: ASSIGRSQETQY

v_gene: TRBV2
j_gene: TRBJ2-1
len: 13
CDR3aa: ASVGPGTGYNEQF

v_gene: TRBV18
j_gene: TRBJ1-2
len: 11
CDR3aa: ASSETPLNGYT

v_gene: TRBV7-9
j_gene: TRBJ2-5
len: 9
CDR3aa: ASSSIETQY

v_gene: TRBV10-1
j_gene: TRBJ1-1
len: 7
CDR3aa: ASPGEAF

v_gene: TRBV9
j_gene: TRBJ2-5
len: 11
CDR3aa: ASSVTGRETQY

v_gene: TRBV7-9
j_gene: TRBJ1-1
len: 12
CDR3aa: ASSLVNRDSEAF

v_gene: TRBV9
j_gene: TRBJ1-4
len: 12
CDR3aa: ASSVNGGEEKLF

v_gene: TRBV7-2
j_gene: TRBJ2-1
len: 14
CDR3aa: ASSLDSGSSYNEQF

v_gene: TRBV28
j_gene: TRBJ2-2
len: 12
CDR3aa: ASSPMGPTGELF

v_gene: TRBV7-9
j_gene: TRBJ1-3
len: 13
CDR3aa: ASSLGSGAGNTIY

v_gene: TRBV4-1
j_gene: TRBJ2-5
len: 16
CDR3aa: ASSRRPDPGLMQETQY

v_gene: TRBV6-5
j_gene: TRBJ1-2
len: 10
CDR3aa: ASEGIGYGYT

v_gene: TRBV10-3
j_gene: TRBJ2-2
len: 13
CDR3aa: AISESTWVPGELF

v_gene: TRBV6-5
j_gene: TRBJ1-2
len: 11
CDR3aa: ASSPGSNYGYT

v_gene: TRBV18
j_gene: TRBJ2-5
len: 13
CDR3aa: ASSPRLAGGTTQY

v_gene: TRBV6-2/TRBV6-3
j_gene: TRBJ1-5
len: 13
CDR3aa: ASSSGQGGNQPQH

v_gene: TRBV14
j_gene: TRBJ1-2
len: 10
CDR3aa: ASSIAGPGYT

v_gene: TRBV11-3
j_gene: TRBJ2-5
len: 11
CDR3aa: ASSLSAGETQY

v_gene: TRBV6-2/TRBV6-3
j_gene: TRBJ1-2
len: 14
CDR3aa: ASSSVRRDTDYGYT

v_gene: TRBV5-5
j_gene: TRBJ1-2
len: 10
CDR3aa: ASNQGYFGYT

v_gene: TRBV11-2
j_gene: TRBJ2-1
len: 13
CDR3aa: ASSLGGLNYNEQF

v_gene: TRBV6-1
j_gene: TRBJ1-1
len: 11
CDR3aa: ASSEGTVGEAF

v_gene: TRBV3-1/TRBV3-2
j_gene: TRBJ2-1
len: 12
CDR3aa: ASSSTSGYNEQF

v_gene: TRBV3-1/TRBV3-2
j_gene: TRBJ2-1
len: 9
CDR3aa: ASSQSHEQF

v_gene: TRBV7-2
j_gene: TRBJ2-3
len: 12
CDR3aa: ASRYGGSTDTQY

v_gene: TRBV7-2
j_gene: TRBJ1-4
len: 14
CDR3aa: ASSTTQGATNEKLF

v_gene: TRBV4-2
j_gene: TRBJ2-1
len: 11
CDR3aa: ASSPLAVNEQF

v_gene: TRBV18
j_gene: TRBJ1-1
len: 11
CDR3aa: ASSPNGQVAEL

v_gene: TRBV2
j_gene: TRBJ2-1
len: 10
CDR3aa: ASTIGGNEQF

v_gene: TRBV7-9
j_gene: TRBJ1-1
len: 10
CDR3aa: ASSSDPTPAF

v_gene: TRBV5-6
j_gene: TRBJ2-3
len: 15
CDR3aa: ASSLEASGLSTDTQY

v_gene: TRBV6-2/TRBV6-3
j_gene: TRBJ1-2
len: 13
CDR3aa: ASSPPGTGWGGYT

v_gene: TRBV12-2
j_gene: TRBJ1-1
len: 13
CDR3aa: ASRSPAGEGTEAF

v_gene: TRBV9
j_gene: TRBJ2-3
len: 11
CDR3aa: ASSEPRVDTQY

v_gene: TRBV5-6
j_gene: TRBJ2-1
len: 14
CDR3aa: ASSPAQRGSGNEQF

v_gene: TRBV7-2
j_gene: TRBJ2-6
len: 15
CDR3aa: ASSPTPLLAGANVLT